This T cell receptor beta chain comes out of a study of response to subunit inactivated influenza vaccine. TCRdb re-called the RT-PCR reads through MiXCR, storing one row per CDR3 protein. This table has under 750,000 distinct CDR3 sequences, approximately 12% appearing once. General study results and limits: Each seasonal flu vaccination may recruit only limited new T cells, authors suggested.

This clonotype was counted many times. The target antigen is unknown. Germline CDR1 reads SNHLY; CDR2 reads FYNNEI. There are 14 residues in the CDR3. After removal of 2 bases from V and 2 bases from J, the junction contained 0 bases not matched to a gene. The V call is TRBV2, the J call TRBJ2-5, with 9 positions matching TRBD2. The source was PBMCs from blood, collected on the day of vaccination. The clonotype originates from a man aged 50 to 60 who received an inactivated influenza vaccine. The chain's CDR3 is CASSELAGQETQYF. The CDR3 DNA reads TGTGCCAGCAGTGAACTAGCGGGACAAGAGACCCAGTACTTC.